This TCR beta chain was documented in a study of blood T cell repertoires in COVID-19. Study-level information: Italy, Spain and the United States were the sources of the convalescent and acute COVID-19 samples. PBMCs, B-cell-depleted T cells, or T cells provided the cDNA or gDNA that made up the material.

Repertoires were generated with immunoSEQ multiplex PCR, while TCRdb's copy carries only in-frame clones and drops some. The sample has tens of thousands of clones, 82% seen once. The source material was peripheral blood. This clonotype originated in a human donor in a cohort sampled during active COVID-19.

The CDR3 spells CASSLDTGGHGYTF. CDR3 nucleotide sequence: TGTGCCAGCAGCTTGGACACAGGGGGGCATGGCTACACCTTC. This sequence joins TRBV7-9 and TRBJ1-2; 8 bases map to TRBD1. Unmatched junction bases numbered 6, after V lost 3 bases and J lost 6 bases. The germline CDR1 and CDR2 sequences are SEHNR and FQNEAQ (reference sequence). This CDR3 has 14 amino acids.